The clone carrying this TCR beta chain showed up just a few times. The CDR3 loop spans 15 amino acids. In germline, CDR1 is LGHNA, CDR2 YNFKEQ. Trimming cost V 0 bases and J 11 bases; bases outside gene matches: 11. In each sample, at least 7 million PBMCs were isolated. These data originate in a study of blood T cells in healthy people across ages. PCR was performed a second time for about 6 to 12 cycles using a sample-barcoded 5' primer and a J-beta primer mix. One entry per CDR3 protein, called by TCRdb with MiXCR from the 5' RACE reads. Of approximately 800,000 distinct CDR3 sequences listed, approximately 24% were seen once; the top ten hold approximately 2.9%. This sample also belongs to another study, concerning T cells of mothers and their children.

The sequencing sample was made of blood. The source is a boy aged 10-17 years in good health. The genes are TRBV4-2 and TRBJ2-5, with 8 nucleotides matching TRBD2. In DNA form, the CDR3 reads TGTGCCAGCAGCCAAGACGGGCTAGCGGGTAGTGAGCAGTACTTC. Translated: CASSQDGLAGSEQYF.